This TCR beta chain is drawn from a study of blood T cell repertoires in COVID-19. Whole-study context: Acute and convalescent COVID-19 specimens originated in the United States, Italy and Spain. T cells, B-cell-depleted T cells, or PBMCs supplied cDNA or gDNA.

Per the study methods: Reference gene primer amplification in the assay estimated nucleated cell counts. Generated by immunoSEQ multiplex PCR, the TCRdb table keeps only in-frame clones and is missing some. Clone size and V and J calls were adopted from that table, with D and trimming inferred from the DNA. The sample holds fewer than 250,000 clones, around 85% seen once. V was clipped by 6 bases and J by 5 bases, with 8 bases between them. CDR3 length equals 12 residues. The V gene's germline CDR1 is MNHEY and CDR2 SVGAGI. This sequence originates from a woman in her fifties or sixties with active or convalescent COVID-19. Sequencing was performed on peripheral blood. The chain couples TRBV6-5 to TRBJ1-5; D is undetermined. The CDR3 DNA sequence: TGTGCCAGCAGACACGGGGATCAGCCCCAGCATTTT. Its protein is CASRHGDQPQHF.